Listed below are T cell receptor beta chains from one sample, sequenced in a study of T cell changes during pregnancy in multiple sclerosis. TCRdb's table, derived via immunoSEQ multiplex PCR, lists solely in-frame clones and lacks some. The sample includes just over 30,000 clones, approximately 89% seen only once; the top ten take approximately 6.5%. The sample in question was CD8+ T cells from peripheral blood mononuclear cells, obtained in the second trimester of pregnancy. The source is a female donor with multiple sclerosis, enrolled in a pregnancy study. CDR3s leave out the opening cysteine and the closing phenylalanine or tryptophan.

J gene: TRBJ2-1; V gene: TRBV13; CDR3 protein: ASSLSSGRDNEQF
J gene: TRBJ2-7; V gene: TRBV5-6; CDR3 protein: ASSPPLAPEQY
J gene: TRBJ2-5; V gene: TRBV7-9; CDR3 protein: ASSSGNSETQY
J gene: TRBJ2-5; V gene: TRBV13; CDR3 protein: ASSSYETYETQY
J gene: TRBJ2-7; V gene: TRBV5-6; CDR3 protein: ASSPPGLAKEQY
J gene: TRBJ2-1; V gene: TRBV9; CDR3 protein: ASNPGPSYNEQF
J gene: TRBJ1-2; V gene: TRBV4-1; CDR3 protein: ASSPLETGGYGYT
J gene: TRBJ1-4; V gene: TRBV5-1; CDR3 protein: ASSPRTEGEKLF
J gene: TRBJ2-5; V gene: TRBV7-9; CDR3 protein: ASTGAWGEQETQY
J gene: TRBJ2-1; V gene: TRBV7-2; CDR3 protein: ASSLEGLAAYNEQF
J gene: TRBJ2-7; V gene: TRBV7-6; CDR3 protein: ASSPPEGPPYQY
J gene: TRBJ2-5; V gene: TRBV6-1; CDR3 protein: ASSDLAGIETQY
J gene: TRBJ2-1; V gene: TRBV6-1; CDR3 protein: ASSVEGSYNEQF
J gene: TRBJ2-7; V gene: TRBV18; CDR3 protein: ASSPDEGVQDIYEQY
J gene: TRBJ2-7; V gene: TRBV30; CDR3 protein: AWSEGQTYEQY
J gene: TRBJ2-2; V gene: TRBV4-3; CDR3 protein: ASSQDRGLAGAGELF
J gene: TRBJ2-7; V gene: TRBV4-2; CDR3 protein: ASSLTSGRDEQY
J gene: TRBJ2-1; V gene: TRBV27; CDR3 protein: ASSLGSSNEQF
J gene: TRBJ2-7; V gene: TRBV5-5; CDR3 protein: ASTGDQGLAPSYEQY
J gene: TRBJ2-7; V gene: TRBV6-1; CDR3 protein: ASSELTDASYEQY
J gene: TRBJ2-3; V gene: TRBV5-1; CDR3 protein: ASSFSVAGSTDTQY
J gene: TRBJ2-1; V gene: TRBV4-3; CDR3 protein: ASSQEGDPGGPYNEQF
J gene: TRBJ2-7; V gene: TRBV4-1; CDR3 protein: ASSQGTSRAYEQY
J gene: TRBJ2-4; V gene: TRBV29-1; CDR3 protein: SVEGVAGGLDIQY
J gene: TRBJ2-3; V gene: TRBV6-4; CDR3 protein: ASSDSAGASTDTQY
J gene: TRBJ2-1; V gene: TRBV6-1; CDR3 protein: ASREDGGLYNEQF
J gene: TRBJ2-1; V gene: TRBV28; CDR3 protein: ASRPNYNEQF
J gene: TRBJ2-1; V gene: TRBV7-3; CDR3 protein: ASSLWGGLANEQF
J gene: TRBJ1-5; V gene: TRBV13; CDR3 protein: ASSLRGYQPQH
J gene: TRBJ2-7; V gene: TRBV7-2; CDR3 protein: ASSLTTDSLYEQY
J gene: TRBJ2-5; V gene: TRBV27; CDR3 protein: ASSLAGYQETQY
J gene: TRBJ2-6; V gene: TRBV6-5; CDR3 protein: ASSPASSGANVLT
J gene: TRBJ2-3; V gene: TRBV30; CDR3 protein: AWCEGTLAFTDTQY
J gene: TRBJ2-7; V gene: TRBV4-3; CDR3 protein: ASSQSQGTYEQY
J gene: TRBJ2-1; V gene: TRBV19; CDR3 protein: ASGTSYNEQF
J gene: TRBJ2-7; V gene: TRBV6-6; CDR3 protein: ASSPLGDSYEQY
J gene: TRBJ1-5; V gene: TRBV23-1; CDR3 protein: ASSQSGTGQGAEEQPQH
J gene: TRBJ1-5; V gene: TRBV7-9; CDR3 protein: ASSAGRKNNQPQH
J gene: TRBJ1-5; V gene: TRBV15; CDR3 protein: ATSPRDSQPQH
J gene: TRBJ2-7; V gene: TRBV14; CDR3 protein: ASSPLAAYEQY
J gene: TRBJ2-7; V gene: TRBV11-1; CDR3 protein: ASSLRTTSRSYEQY
J gene: TRBJ2-1; V gene: TRBV19; CDR3 protein: ASNPREGLENEQF
J gene: TRBJ2-7; V gene: TRBV29-1; CDR3 protein: SVEAEREEAYEQY
J gene: TRBJ2-7; V gene: TRBV10-3; CDR3 protein: AISDRDTSYEQY
J gene: TRBJ2-7; V gene: TRBV2; CDR3 protein: ASNWLAGDHEQY
J gene: TRBJ2-1; V gene: TRBV4-2; CDR3 protein: ASSQDPWLAGGPDEQF
J gene: TRBJ1-1; V gene: TRBV5-6; CDR3 protein: ASSFGTANTEAF
J gene: TRBJ1-2; V gene: TRBV29-1; CDR3 protein: SVAKQGADGYT
J gene: TRBJ1-2; V gene: TRBV30; CDR3 protein: AWSPTGTYGYT
J gene: TRBJ1-1; V gene: TRBV28; CDR3 protein: ASSLQGEVGTEAF
J gene: TRBJ2-1; V gene: TRBV10-3; CDR3 protein: AIGLAGARDEQF
J gene: TRBJ2-7; V gene: TRBV28; CDR3 protein: ASNHMTSGRYEQY
J gene: TRBJ2-7; V gene: TRBV20-1; CDR3 protein: SQSGGYEQY
J gene: TRBJ2-7; V gene: TRBV6-5; CDR3 protein: ASSYGGMYEQY
J gene: TRBJ2-7; V gene: TRBV7-6; CDR3 protein: ASSLAGTERYEQY
J gene: TRBJ1-1; V gene: TRBV19; CDR3 protein: ASSMLPGQGNTEAF
J gene: TRBJ2-5; V gene: TRBV5-1; CDR3 protein: ASSLSSGREVQETQY